A single sample is the source of the 10 T cell receptor beta chains below, sequenced in a study of cytomegalovirus exposure and HLA in healthy donors. The table came from immunoSEQ multiplex PCR; TCRdb's copy has only in-frame clones and leaves some out. This sample has 100,000 to 150,000 clones, with 95% to 96% found just once. The specimen sequenced was PBMCs. Receptors were obtained from a man between 18 and 29 years old in good health and CMV-seronegative.

The V gene is TRBV11-2, the J gene TRBJ2-3; 12 nucleotides match TRBD2. The CDR3 length is 17 residues. Germline V lookup: CDR1 SGHAT, CDR2 FQNNGV. The V segment lost 5 bases and the J segment 2 bases; nucleotides outside the gene matches: 8. The CDR3 here is CASSDPPSGRATDTQYF. DNA for the CDR3: TGTGCCAGCAGCGACCCACCTAGCGGGAGGGCCACAGATACGCAGTATTTT.

The chain has TRBV2 and TRBJ1-5; D is undetermined. V lost 4 bases, J lost 6 bases, and 13 bases lay in between. Germline lookup yields CDR1 SNHLY and CDR2 FYNNEI. The CDR3 covers 14 residues. Here the CDR3 reads CASSGEGAGQPQHF. CDR3 coding DNA: TGTGCCAGCAGTGGAGAGGGCGCGGGTCAGCCCCAGCATTTT.

The chain uses TRBV7-6 and TRBJ2-2; possible D gene TRBD1, 5 bases. There are 14 residues in the CDR3. Trimming stripped 4 bases from V and 4 bases from J, with 10 bases between. Germline V gene lookup returns CDR1 SGHVS and CDR2 FNYEAQ. The CDR3 region is CASSSVQGTGELFF. CDR3 sequence (DNA): TGTGCCAGCAGCTCCGTGCAGGGCACCGGGGAGCTGTTTTTT.

The chain joins TRBV7-6 to TRBJ1-1, with D maybe TRBD1 (5 bases). The CDR3 consists of 15 residues. Germline V lookup: CDR1 SGHVS, CDR2 FNYEAQ. V was clipped by 2 bases and J by 2 bases, with 12 bases between them. The CDR3 spells CASSLFQGSNTEAFF. The CDR3 DNA sequence: TGTGCCAGCAGCTTATTTCAGGGTAGTAACACTGAAGCTTTCTTT.

The genes are TRBV28 and TRBJ1-4; D is perhaps TRBD1 (6 bases). V was trimmed by 6 bases and J by 5 bases, leaving 10 bases between them. Per germline, CDR1 MDHEN and CDR2 SYDVKM. This CDR3 has 13 amino acids. The CDR3 coding sequence is TGTGCCAGCAGGTTCGACAGGAATGAAAAACTGTTTTTT. The encoded protein is CASRFDRNEKLFF.

V and J are TRBV9 and TRBJ2-1; 10 nucleotides align to TRBD2. With 3 bases clipped from V and 13 bases from J, the junction kept 13 bases outside the gene matches. CDR1 SGDLS and CDR2 YYNGEE come from the germline V gene. The CDR3 extends over 15 amino acids. The CDR3 DNA follows: TGTGCCAGCAGCGCTTCTAGCGGGAGTTCCCCTAACCAGTTCTTC. It codes for CASSASSGSSPNQFF.

This chain joins TRBV27 and TRBJ1-1; the match to TRBD1 covers 7 bases. The CDR3 covers 14 residues. V was pared by 6 bases and J by 1 base, with 5 bases of the junction left unmatched. Germline V gene lookup returns CDR1 MNHEY and CDR2 SMNVEV (reference sequence). The CDR3 nucleotides are TGTGCCAGCAGGCGACAGGGTACGAACACTGAAGCTTTCTTT. It codes for CASRRQGTNTEAFF.

This CDR3 is CASSVMPQGGVREAFF. CDR3 nucleotide sequence: TGTGCCAGCAGCGTAATGCCCCAGGGAGGGGTCCGTGAAGCTTTCTTT. The chain combines TRBV9 with TRBJ1-1, with a tentative D call TRBD1 (5 bases). This CDR3 is built from 16 residues. Germline V gene sequence: CDR1 SGDLS, CDR2 YYNGEE. The germline V and J ends were trimmed by 1 base and 7 bases, with 20 bases remaining between them.

The rearrangement uses TRBV29-1 and TRBJ1-5; tentative D call: TRBD1 (5 bases). The V gene's germline CDR1 is SQVTM and CDR2 ANQGSEA. V was pared by 7 bases and J by 0 bases, with 10 bases between. This CDR3 is built from 13 residues. CDR3 region: CSANTGSNQPQHF. CDR3 DNA sequence: TGCAGCGCAAACACAGGTAGCAATCAGCCCCAGCATTTT.

J is TRBJ1-2 and V is TRBV9, with 7 bases identical to TRBD1. Germline CDR1 reads SGDLS; CDR2 reads YYNGEE. The ends lost 0 bases at V and 8 bases at J; junction bases unmatched: 13. The CDR3 spans 16 residues. In DNA, the CDR3 is TGTGCCAGCAGCGTAGAGGGGGCGCCCCGGGTGGGAGGCTACACCTTC. Translated, it gives CASSVEGAPRVGGYTF. Variable domain in full (rest from reference TRBV9 and TRBJ1-2): DSGVTQTPKHLITATGQRVTLRCSPRSGDLSVYWYQQSLDQGLQFLIQYYNGEERAKGNILERFSAQQFPDLHSELNLSSLELGDSALYFCASSVEGAPRVGGYTFGSGTRLTVV.